This entry lists 4 T cell receptor beta chains sequenced from one sample in a study of cytotoxic CD8 clonotypes in ibrutinib-treated CLL. Generated by immunoSEQ multiplex PCR, the TCRdb table keeps only in-frame clones and is missing some. The sample records some 58,000 clones, 65% to 75% being singletons. Source: PBMCs, taken after 12 months of ibrutinib treatment. These receptors all stem from a human donor with chronic lymphocytic leukemia.

This clone was seen a few times. The V and J genes are TRBV9 and TRBJ2-3; no clear D gene. The CDR3 covers 13 residues. Germline CDR1 reads SGDLS; CDR2 reads YYNGEE. Between the trimmed V and J ends, which lost 4 bases and 2 bases, there was a span of 8 bases. CDR3: CASSPGPTDTQYF. The CDR3, as DNA: TGTGCCAGCAGCCCCGGACCCACAGATACGCAGTATTTT.

The chain recombines TRBV30 with TRBJ1-4; no firm D call. Trimming removed 3 bases at V and 8 bases at J, with 13 bases between. Germline values: CDR1 GTSNPN, CDR2 SVGIG (reference sequence). The CDR3 extends over 13 amino acids. CDR3 region: CAWRGTNAEKLFF. DNA for the CDR3: TGTGCCTGGAGGGGAACCAATGCAGAAAAACTGTTTTTT.

The V call is TRBV19, the J call TRBJ1-4; unclear D gene. Germline V lookup: CDR1 LNHDA, CDR2 SQIVND (reference sequence). This CDR3 is 13 amino acids long. Trimming took off 7 bases at V and 8 bases at J, with 14 bases between the two ends. CDR3 region: CASTGTTGEKLFF. The DNA of the CDR3 is TGTGCCAGTACGGGAACCACCGGGGAAAAACTGTTTTTT.

This chain connects TRBV4-1 to TRBJ2-1, with TRBD2 matching 10 bases. The CDR3 consists of 17 residues. Germline CDR1 is MGHRA and CDR2 is YSYEKL. V was pared by 0 bases and J by 4 bases, with 6 bases of the junction left unmatched. DNA of the CDR3: TGCGCCAGCAGCCAAGATAAACTAGCGGGGACATACAATGAGCAGTTCTTC. Translating gives CASSQDKLAGTYNEQFF.